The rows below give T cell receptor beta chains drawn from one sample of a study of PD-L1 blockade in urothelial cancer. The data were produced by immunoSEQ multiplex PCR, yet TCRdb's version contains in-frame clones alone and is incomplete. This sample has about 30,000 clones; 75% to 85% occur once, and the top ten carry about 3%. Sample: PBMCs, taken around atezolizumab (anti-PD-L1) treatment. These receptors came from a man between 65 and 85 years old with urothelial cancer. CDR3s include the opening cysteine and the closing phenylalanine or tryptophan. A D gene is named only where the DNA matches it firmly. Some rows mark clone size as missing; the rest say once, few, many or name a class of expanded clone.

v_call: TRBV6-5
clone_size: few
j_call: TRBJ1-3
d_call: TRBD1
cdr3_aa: CASSPWTGAGNTIYF
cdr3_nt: TGTGCCAGCAGTCCTTGGACAGGGGCTGGAAACACCATATATTTT

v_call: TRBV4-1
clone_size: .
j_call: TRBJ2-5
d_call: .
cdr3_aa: CASSPQEGVGRETQYF
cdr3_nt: TGCGCCAGCAGCCCACAAGAGGGGGTTGGGCGAGAGACCCAGTACTTC

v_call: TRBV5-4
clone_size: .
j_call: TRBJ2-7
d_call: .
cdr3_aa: CASSLVGHHSYEQYF
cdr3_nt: TGTGCCAGCAGCTTGGTGGGACACCACTCCTACGAGCAGTACTTC

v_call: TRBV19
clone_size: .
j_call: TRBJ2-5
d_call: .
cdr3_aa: CASSSTRQETQYF
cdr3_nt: TGTGCCAGTAGTAGTACCAGACAAGAGACCCAGTACTTC

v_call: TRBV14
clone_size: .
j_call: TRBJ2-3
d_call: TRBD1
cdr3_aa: CASSPRGLATTDTQYF
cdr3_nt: TGTGCCAGCAGCCCCAGGGGGCTAGCGACGACAGATACGCAGTATTTT

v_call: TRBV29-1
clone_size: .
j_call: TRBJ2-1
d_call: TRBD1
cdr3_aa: CSVEGPKRGLANEQFF
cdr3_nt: TGCAGCGTTGAAGGACCCAAGAGGGGGCTCGCCAATGAGCAGTTCTTC

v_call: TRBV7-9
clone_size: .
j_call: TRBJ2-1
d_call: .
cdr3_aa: CASSLGFSSYNEQFF
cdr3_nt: TGTGCCAGCAGCTTAGGCTTTAGCTCCTACAATGAGCAGTTCTTC

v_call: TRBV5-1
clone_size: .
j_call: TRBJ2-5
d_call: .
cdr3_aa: CASSLQGETQYF
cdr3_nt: TGCGCCAGCAGCTTGCAGGGGGAGACCCAGTACTTC

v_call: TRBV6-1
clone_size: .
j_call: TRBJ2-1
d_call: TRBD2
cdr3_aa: CASSGRGLAKYNEQFF
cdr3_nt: TGTGCCAGCAGTGGACGAGGACTAGCGAAATACAATGAGCAGTTCTTC

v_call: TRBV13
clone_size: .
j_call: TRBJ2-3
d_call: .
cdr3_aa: CASSLRTGKLSDTQYF
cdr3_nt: TGTGCCAGCAGCCTTAGGACGGGGAAGCTATCGGATACGCAGTATTTT

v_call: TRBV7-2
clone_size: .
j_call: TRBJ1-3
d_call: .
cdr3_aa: CASSAGLSGNTIYF
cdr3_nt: TGTGCCAGCAGCGCGGGACTCTCTGGAAACACCATATATTTT

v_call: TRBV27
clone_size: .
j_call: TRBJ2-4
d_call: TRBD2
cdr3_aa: CASNSPTSGREAKNIQYF
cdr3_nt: TGTGCCAGCAACTCACCAACTAGCGGGAGGGAAGCCAAAAACATTCAGTACTTC

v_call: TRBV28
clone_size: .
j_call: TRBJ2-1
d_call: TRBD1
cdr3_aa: CASSLGTGAYNEQFF
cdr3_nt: TGTGCCAGCAGTTTGGGGACAGGAGCTTACAATGAGCAGTTCTTC

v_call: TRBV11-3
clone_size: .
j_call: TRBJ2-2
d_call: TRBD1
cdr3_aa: CASRNRDRGHGGELFF
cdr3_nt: TGTGCCAGCAGAAACCGGGACAGGGGGCATGGCGGGGAGCTGTTTTTT

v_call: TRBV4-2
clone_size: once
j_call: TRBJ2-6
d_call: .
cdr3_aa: CASSPSSGANVLTF
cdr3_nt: TGTGCCAGCAGCCCGAGCTCTGGGGCCAACGTCCTGACTTTC

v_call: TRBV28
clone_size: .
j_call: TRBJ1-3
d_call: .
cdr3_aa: CASSPWGRRISGNTIYF
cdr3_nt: TGTGCCAGCAGCCCGTGGGGGCGCCGAATCTCTGGAAACACCATATATTTT

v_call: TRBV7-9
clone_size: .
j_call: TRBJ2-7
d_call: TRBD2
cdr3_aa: CASSPDGGRALYEQYF
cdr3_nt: TGTGCCAGCAGCCCTGATGGGGGGAGGGCCCTCTACGAGCAGTACTTC

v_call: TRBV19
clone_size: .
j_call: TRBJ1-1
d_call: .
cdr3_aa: CASNRRAEAFF
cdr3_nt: TGTGCCAGTAACAGGAGAGCTGAAGCTTTCTTT

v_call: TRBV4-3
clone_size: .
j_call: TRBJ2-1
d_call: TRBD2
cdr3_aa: CASSPRASGGVNEQFF
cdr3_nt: TGCGCCAGCAGCCCTCGGGCTAGCGGGGGGGTAAATGAGCAGTTCTTC

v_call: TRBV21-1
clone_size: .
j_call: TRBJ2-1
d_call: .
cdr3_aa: CASSPRTGDKEQFF
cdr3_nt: TGTGCCAGCAGCCCCAGAACGGGGGATAAAGAGCAGTTCTTC

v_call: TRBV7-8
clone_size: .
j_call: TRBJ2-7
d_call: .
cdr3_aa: CASSLEQSYEQYF
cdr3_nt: TGTGCCAGCAGCTTGGAACAGAGCTACGAGCAGTACTTC

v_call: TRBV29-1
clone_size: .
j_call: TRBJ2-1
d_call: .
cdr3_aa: CSVETSSYNEQFF
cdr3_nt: TGCAGCGTTGAAACTAGCTCCTACAATGAGCAGTTCTTC

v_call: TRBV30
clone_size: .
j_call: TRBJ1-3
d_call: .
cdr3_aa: CAWARGSGNTIYF
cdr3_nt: TGTGCCTGGGCACGGGGCTCTGGAAACACCATATATTTT

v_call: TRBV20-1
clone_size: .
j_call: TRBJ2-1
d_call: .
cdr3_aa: CSAKGLDEQFF
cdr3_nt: TGCAGTGCAAAGGGACTTGATGAGCAGTTCTTC

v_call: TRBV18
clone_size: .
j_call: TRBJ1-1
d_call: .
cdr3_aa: CASSPGLQMNTEAFF
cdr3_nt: TGTGCCAGCTCACCGGGCCTACAGATGAACACTGAAGCTTTCTTT

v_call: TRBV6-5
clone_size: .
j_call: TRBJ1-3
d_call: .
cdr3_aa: CASRQFSGNTIYF
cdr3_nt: TGTGCCAGCAGACAGTTCTCTGGAAACACCATATATTTT

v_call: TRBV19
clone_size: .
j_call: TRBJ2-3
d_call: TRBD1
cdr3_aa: CASRGQGARTDTQYF
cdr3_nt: TGTGCCAGTAGAGGCCAGGGGGCCCGCACAGATACGCAGTATTTT

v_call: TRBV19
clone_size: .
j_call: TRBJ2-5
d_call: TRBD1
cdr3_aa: CASSRTGGRETQYF
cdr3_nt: TGTGCCAGTAGCCGGACAGGGGGCCGGGAGACCCAGTACTTC

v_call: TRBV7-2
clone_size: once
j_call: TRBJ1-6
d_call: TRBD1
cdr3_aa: CASSTGRGQANSPLHF
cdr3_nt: TGTGCCAGCAGCACTGGGAGGGGACAGGCGAATTCACCCCTCCACTTT

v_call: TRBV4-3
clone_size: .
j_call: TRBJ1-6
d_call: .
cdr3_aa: CASSQGWDYYNSPLHF
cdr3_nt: TGCGCCAGCAGCCAAGGTTGGGACTACTATAATTCACCCCTCCACTTT

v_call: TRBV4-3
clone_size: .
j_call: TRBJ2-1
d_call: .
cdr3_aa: CASSQDPAYNEQFF
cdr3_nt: TGCGCCAGCAGCCAAGATCCAGCCTACAATGAGCAGTTCTTC

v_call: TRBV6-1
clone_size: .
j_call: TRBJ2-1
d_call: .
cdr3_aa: CASRDFDLYNEQFF
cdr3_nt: TGTGCCAGCAGGGACTTTGACCTTTACAATGAGCAGTTCTTC

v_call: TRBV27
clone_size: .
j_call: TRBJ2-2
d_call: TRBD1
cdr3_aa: CASKGGQVNTGELFF
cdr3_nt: TGTGCCAGCAAAGGGGGACAGGTTAACACCGGGGAGCTGTTTTTT

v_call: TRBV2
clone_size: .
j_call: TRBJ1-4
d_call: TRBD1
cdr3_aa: CASRQGASVEKLFF
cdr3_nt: TGTGCCAGCAGACAGGGGGCTTCGGTCGAAAAACTGTTTTTT

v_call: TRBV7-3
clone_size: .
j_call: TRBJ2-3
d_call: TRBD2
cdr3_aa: CASSSGLAGGADTQYF
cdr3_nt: TGTGCCAGCAGCTCCGGACTAGCGGGGGGTGCAGATACGCAGTATTTT

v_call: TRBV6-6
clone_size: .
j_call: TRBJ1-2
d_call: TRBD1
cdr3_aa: CASSPRQGRGYGYTF
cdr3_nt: TGTGCCAGCAGCCCTAGACAGGGAAGGGGCTATGGCTACACCTTC

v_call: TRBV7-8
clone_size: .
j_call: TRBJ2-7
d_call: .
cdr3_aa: CASSRLSEKQYF
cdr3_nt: TGTGCCAGCAGCCGCCTTTCTGAGAAGCAGTACTTC

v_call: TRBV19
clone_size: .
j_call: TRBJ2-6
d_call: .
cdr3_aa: CASSSSVMSGANVLTF
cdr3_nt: TGTGCCAGTAGCTCGAGCGTAATGTCTGGGGCCAACGTCCTGACTTTC

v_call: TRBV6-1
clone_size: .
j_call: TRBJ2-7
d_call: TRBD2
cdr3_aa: CASSEAGTSGSSCF
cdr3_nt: TGTGCCAGCAGTGAAGCCGGGACTAGCGGGAGTTCTTGCTTC

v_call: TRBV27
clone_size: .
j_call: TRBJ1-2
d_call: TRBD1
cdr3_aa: CASSTGGSGYTF
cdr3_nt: TGTGCCAGCAGCACAGGGGGGTCTGGCTACACCTTC

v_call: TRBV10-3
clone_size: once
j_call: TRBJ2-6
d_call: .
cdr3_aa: CAISESVRGFRGANVLTF
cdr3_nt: TGTGCCATCAGTGAGTCAGTCAGGGGATTCCGGGGGGCCAACGTCCTGACTTTC